This T cell receptor beta chain was sequenced in a study of CD8 T cells in Susac syndrome. Reverse transcription of about 0.45 to 1 ug RNA used random hexamers. The CDR3 of TCR beta was amplified by immunoSEQ multiplex PCR across 54 Vbeta and 13 Jbeta. One entry per CDR3 protein, called by TCRdb with MiXCR from the immunoSEQ multiplex PCR reads. Here the sample spans roughly 180,000 distinct CDR3 sequences, around 94% being singletons. Overall study results and limits: As the study acknowledged, the number of individuals who were part of its TCR sequencing and HLA analysis was relatively small.

Germline loops: CDR1 DFQATT, CDR2 SNEGSKA (reference sequence). With 5 bases removed from V and 7 bases from J, the gap between germline ends came to 17 bases. The CDR3 contains 13 residues. This clonotype was seen just once. The antigen is not known. This receptor was taken from a human donor in good health. The gene calls are TRBV20-1 and TRBJ1-2; no clear D gene. Material: CD4+ T cells from PBMCs. The chain's CDR3 is CSAPRRSKGGYTF. In DNA, the CDR3 is TGCAGTGCTCCCAGGCGATCGAAAGGTGGCTACACCTTC.